The source of this TCR beta chain is a study of metastatic and nonmetastatic thyroid tumors. Study details: Peripheral blood and tumor or nodule samples from malignant and benign thyroid patients were compared. Overall study results and limits: Reported TCR beta diversity, measured in blood and tumor, was significantly higher for malignant thyroid tumors than for benign nodules.

In the original processing: CDR3 was compared across clinicopathological groups, and the resulting differences were used to build a distant-metastasis classifier for papillary thyroid cancer. TCRdb reanalyzed the PCR reads via MiXCR. Clone size and V and J calls follow TCRdb, not the original study. The sample yields 20,000 to 25,000 clones, approximately 16% seen once. None of the patients had undergone any treatment ahead of thyroid surgery. The CDR3 has 15 amino acids. The V gene end was trimmed by 4 bases and the J gene end by 2 bases; junction bases not matched to a gene: 2. From germline, CDR1 is LGHNA and CDR2 YSLEER. A note on this clone: Antigen specificity is unknown.

Sequencing input: blood. The J gene is TRBJ2-1, the V gene TRBV4-3, with 10 positions matching TRBD2. This receptor was obtained from a male donor with papillary thyroid cancer or a benign thyroid nodule (not recorded which). Some clones in this sample may be carry-over from other donors' samples. The CDR3 DNA is TGCGCCAGCAGCCTAGCGGGAGGCACCTACAATGAGCAGTTCTTC. The encoded protein is CASSLAGGTYNEQFF.